What follows are 25 T cell receptor beta chains derived from one specimen sequenced in a study of T cell responses to AZD1222 COVID-19 vaccine. Data came from immunoSEQ multiplex PCR; TCRdb stores just in-frame clones and leaves some out. The sample lists roughly 120,000 clones; 85% to 90% were seen once. The material sequenced was peripheral blood, taken 28 days after the second AZD1222 dose. The receptors here all came from an adult who received the AZD1222 COVID-19 vaccine.

The rearrangement joins TRBV30 to TRBJ1-5; perhaps TRBD1 as D (6 bases). Germline V gene data show CDR1 as GTSNPN and CDR2 as SVGIG (reference sequence). This CDR3 is built from 15 residues. V was pared by 0 bases and J by 3 bases, with 12 bases between. The CDR3 region has the DNA TGTGCCTGGAGTGTAACCGGGGGCAACAATCAGCCCCAGCATTTT. It encodes CAWSVTGGNNQPQHF.

This chain links TRBV6-5 with TRBJ2-3; D remains ambiguous. Trimming cost V 0 bases and J 2 bases, with 9 bases left between them. The CDR3 is 15 residues long. The germline gives CDR1 MNHEY, CDR2 SVGAGI. DNA for the CDR3: TGTGCCAGCAGTTACTCGAGGCAGTTCACAGATACGCAGTATTTT. Its protein is CASSYSRQFTDTQYF.

This clone showed up many times. This chain links TRBV30 with TRBJ1-4; D unclear. Trimming removed 0 bases from V and 2 bases from J, with 7 bases in between. From germline, CDR1 is GTSNPN and CDR2 SVGIG (reference sequence). The CDR3 contains 14 residues. This chain's CDR3 is CAWSVTRTNEKLFF. In DNA, the CDR3 is TGTGCCTGGAGTGTAACGAGGACTAATGAAAAACTGTTTTTT.

The chain uses TRBV19 and TRBJ1-3, with D unresolved. CDR3 length equals 17 residues. Trimming took off 5 bases at V and 0 bases at J, with 17 bases between the two ends. Germline assignment: CDR1 LNHDA and CDR2 SQIVND (reference sequence). In DNA form, the CDR3 reads TGTGCCAGTAGTCCGCCGAAGGGCACCTTCTCTGGAAACACCATATATTTT. It codes for CASSPPKGTFSGNTIYF.

The chain is built from TRBV2 and TRBJ1-3; D gene uncertain. V was cut by 6 bases and J by 0 bases, with 15 bases left in between. This CDR3 is built from 16 residues. The germline V gene encodes CDR1 SNHLY and CDR2 FYNNEI. Here the CDR3 reads CASSDNLRSSGNTIYF. The CDR3 DNA is TGTGCCAGCAGCGATAACTTACGGAGCTCTGGAAACACCATATATTTT. Full variable domain (missing parts from reference TRBV2 and TRBJ1-3): EPEVTQTPSHQVTQMGQEVILRCVPISNHLYFYWYRQILGQKVEFLVSFYNNEISEKSEIFDDQFSVERPDGSNFTLKIRSTKLEDSAMYFCASSDNLRSSGNTIYFGEGSWLTVV.

This rearrangement joins TRBV6-2 or TRBV6-3 to TRBJ2-3; D tentatively reads TRBD1 or TRBD2 (5 bases each). The germline CDR1 and CDR2 sequences are MNHEY and SVGEGT. V was pared by 4 bases and J by 2 bases, with 10 bases between. The CDR3 covers 14 residues. The CDR3 sequence is CASSSSGTTDTQYF. The DNA of the CDR3 is TGTGCCAGCAGTTCCAGTGGGACCACAGATACGCAGTATTTT.

This chain joins TRBV2 and TRBJ2-1; 7 positions agree with TRBD1. Trimming took 5 bases from V and 7 from J; bases not matched to a gene: 5. In germline, CDR1 is SNHLY, CDR2 FYNNEI. The CDR3 is 13 residues long. The CDR3 protein is CASSRTGLNEQFF. The CDR3 nucleotides are TGTGCCAGCAGTAGGACAGGCCTAAATGAGCAGTTCTTC.

The chain joins TRBV7-2 to TRBJ1-2, with TRBD1 as a possible D gene (5 bases). V lost 5 bases and J 4 bases, leaving 14 bases between the germline ends. The length of the CDR3 is 14 residues. Germline assignment: CDR1 SGHTA and CDR2 FQGNSA. The CDR3 nucleotides are TGTGCCAGCAGCCCCAGGGACGGCAGCTATGGCTACACCTTC. Translation gives CASSPRDGSYGYTF.

V usage is TRBV7-2 and J usage is TRBJ1-5, with D possibly matching TRBD1 (5 bases). Germline CDR1 SGHTA, CDR2 FQGNSA. This CDR3 region has 14 residues. Trimming stripped 0 bases from V and 2 bases from J, with 5 bases between. In DNA, the CDR3 is TGTGCCAGCAGCTTAGCAGGGGGCAATCAGCCCCAGCATTTT. It translates to CASSLAGGNQPQHF.

The chain joins TRBV7-2 to TRBJ2-5, with 7 bases that match TRBD2. Germline CDR1 and CDR2: SGHTA and FQGNSA. This CDR3 region has 14 residues. After removal of 5 bases from V and 2 bases from J, the junction contained 5 bases not matched to a gene. This CDR3 reads CASSGRGFQETQYF. Written as DNA, the CDR3 is TGTGCCAGCAGCGGGCGGGGGTTTCAAGAGACCCAGTACTTC. Together with reference TRBV7-2 and TRBJ2-5, the CDR3 gives the full variable domain: GAGVSQSPSNKVTEKGKDVELRCDPISGHTALYWYRQSLGQGLEFLIYFQGNSAPDKSGLPSDRFSAERTGGSVSTLTIQRTQQEDSAVYLCASSGRGFQETQYFGPGTRLLVL.

The CDR3 spells CASSDEWGYTF. CDR3 nucleotides: TGTGCCAGCAGTGATGAGTGGGGCTACACCTTC. The rearrangement links TRBV6-1 to TRBJ1-2, with no clear D. V was trimmed by 3 bases and J by 8 bases, leaving 7 bases between them. This CDR3 contains 11 residues. Germline values: CDR1 MNHNS, CDR2 SASEGT.

The chain joins TRBV2 to TRBJ1-1; possibly TRBD1 for D (5 bases). This CDR3 has 13 amino acids. The germline CDR1 and CDR2 sequences are SNHLY and FYNNEI. Trimming removed 6 bases at V and 1 base at J, with 9 bases between. CDR3 DNA sequence: TGTGCCAGCAGGGGGCCGGCGAACACTGAAGCTTTCTTT. Translation gives CASRGPANTEAFF.

The chain couples TRBV2 to TRBJ1-5, with D hard to call. CDR1 and CDR2 from the germline V gene are SNHLY and FYNNEI. Trimming took 4 bases from V and 0 from J, leaving 7 bases between them. This CDR3 has 14 amino acids. CDR3 protein: CASSAVNSNQPQHF. For the CDR3, the DNA is TGTGCCAGCAGTGCTGTGAATAGCAATCAGCCCCAGCATTTT.

V is TRBV10-3 and J is TRBJ1-3; D not certain. V lost 5 bases and J lost 0, with 5 bases in between. Germline V gives CDR1 ENHRY, CDR2 SYGVKD. The length of the CDR3 is 13 residues. The CDR3 region has the DNA TGTGCCATCAGTCCTAGCTCTGGAAACACCATATATTTT. It yields the protein CAISPSSGNTIYF.

The chain is built from TRBV6-5 and TRBJ2-1; maybe TRBD1 (6 bases). The length of the CDR3 is 13 residues. CDR1 is MNHEY, CDR2 SVGAGI, per germline. Trimming pared 6 bases from V and 1 base from J, leaving 7 bases between. The CDR3 DNA is TGTGCCAGCAGAAGGGGGTCCTACAATGAGCAGTTCTTC. The encoded protein is CASRRGSYNEQFF.

In its sample, this clone was seen once. The rearrangement joins TRBV18 to TRBJ2-2; the match to TRBD1 covers 7 bases. The CDR3 spans 12 residues. Trimming took 4 bases from V and 9 from J; bases not matched to a gene: 2. CDR1 KGHSH and CDR2 LQKENI come from the germline V gene. The CDR3 DNA follows: TGTGCCAGCTCACACAGGGGCCGGGAGCTGTTTTTT. As protein: CASSHRGRELFF.

This clone was picked up one time. The chain uses TRBV24-1 and TRBJ2-5; no reliable D call. Per germline, CDR1 KGHDR and CDR2 SFDVKD. V lost 8 bases, J lost 3 bases, and 6 bases lay in between. CDR3 length: 11 residues. CDR3 nucleotide sequence: TGTGCCACCATGCAGGAAGAGACCCAGTACTTC. Translation gives CATMQEETQYF.

The V call is TRBV6-5, the J call TRBJ1-1; tentatively, D is TRBD1 (6 bases). There are 14 residues in the CDR3. From germline, CDR1 is MNHEY and CDR2 SVGAGI. V dropped 8 bases and J dropped 5 bases, with 18 bases sitting between them. The CDR3: CASEARTGPTEAFF. The CDR3, as DNA: TGTGCCAGCGAAGCAAGAACAGGGCCGACTGAAGCTTTCTTT.

V usage is TRBV13 and J usage is TRBJ1-3; 7 positions agree with TRBD1. The CDR3 has 15 amino acids. V trimming: 4 bases; J trimming: 2 bases; junction bases outside the gene matches: 5. Germline V gene data show CDR1 as PRHDT and CDR2 as FYEKMQ (reference sequence). CDR3 region: CASSSADRAGNTIYF. The DNA of the CDR3 is TGTGCCAGCAGCTCCGCAGACAGGGCTGGAAACACCATATATTTT.

The chain joins TRBV6-5 to TRBJ1-1; 8 bases agree with TRBD1. With V trimmed by 6 bases and J by 11 bases, 5 bases remained unmatched. CDR3 length: 11 residues. CDR1 MNHEY and CDR2 SVGAGI come from the germline V gene. In nucleotides, the CDR3 is TGTGCCAGCAGGCAGACAGGGGACGCTTTCTTT. Protein: CASRQTGDAFF.

V usage is TRBV5-1 and J usage is TRBJ1-3; D unclear. V was shortened by 1 base and J by 1 base, with 9 bases between the two germline ends. The CDR3 length is 15 residues. Germline V gene data show CDR1 as SGHRS and CDR2 as YFSETQ. CDR3 region: CASSLSSGSGNTIYF. The CDR3 DNA sequence: TGCGCCAGCAGCTTGTCGTCGGGGTCTGGAAACACCATATATTTT.

V and J are TRBV7-6 and TRBJ1-3, with TRBD1 as a possible D gene (5 bases). Trimming took 1 base from V and 4 from J, leaving 14 bases between them. This CDR3 comprises 16 residues. The V gene's germline CDR1 is SGHVS and CDR2 FNYEAQ. This CDR3 reads CASSLGGHLGGNTIYF. The CDR3 DNA reads as TGTGCCAGCAGCTTAGGAGGACACCTCGGGGGAAACACCATATATTTT.

The sample holds one count of this clone. The V gene is TRBV7-6, the J gene TRBJ2-7; either TRBD1 or TRBD2 may supply D (5 bases each). Germline V gene data show CDR1 as SGHVS and CDR2 as FNYEAQ. Trimming cost V 5 bases and J 0 bases, with 17 bases left between them. The CDR3 loop spans 16 amino acids. The DNA for the CDR3 is TGTGCCAGCAGCCGAACCGGGACCGCGATCTCCTACGAGCAGTACTTC. This sequence encodes CASSRTGTAISYEQYF.

The chain carries TRBV3-1 (or the pseudogene TRBV3-2) and TRBJ1-1; no clear D. Germline CDR1 and CDR2: LGHDT and YNNKEL (reference sequence). Trimming left V 2 bases short and J 7 bases short, with 8 bases between. The CDR3 is made up of 12 amino acids. CDR3 in DNA: TGTGCCAGCAGCCAATCTGGAAGTGAAGCTTTCTTT. Translation gives CASSQSGSEAFF.

V usage is TRBV7-2 and J usage is TRBJ2-7, with 7 bases aligning to TRBD2. V shed 1 base, J shed 7 bases, and the junction held 4 bases outside the gene matches. The CDR3 has 13 amino acids. CDR1 and CDR2 (germline): SGHTA, FQGNSA. The CDR3 region is CASSLGPGGEQYF. The CDR3 DNA reads as TGTGCCAGCAGCTTAGGTCCGGGGGGTGAGCAGTACTTC. The full variable domain, with the rest looked up from reference TRBV7-2 and TRBJ2-7, is GAGVSQSPSNKVTEKGKDVELRCDPISGHTALYWYRQSLGQGLEFLIYFQGNSAPDKSGLPSDRFSAERTGGSVSTLTIQRTQQEDSAVYLCASSLGPGGEQYFGPGTRLTVT.